This T cell receptor (beta chain) is from a study of T cells in Graves' hyperthyroidism and ophthalmopathy. About this clonotype itself: Its antigen is not known.

Study-level points and caveats: The authors' 13 V-J model separated ophthalmopathy from stable hyperthyroidism. Within blood appeared most thyroid clonotypes that had expanded above 0.001.

TCR beta CDR3 regions were amplified from RNA. The TCR CDR3 first-round RT-PCR relied on the HTBI primer set. TCRdb reanalysed the multiplex PCR reads using MiXCR and keeps one entry per CDR3 protein. The sample lists 540,000 or so distinct CDR3 sequences, under 60% occurring once. Exclusion followed for patients with uncontrolled infection, other autoimmune disease, pregnancy or lactation. V shed 0 bases, J shed 10 bases, and the junction held 8 bases outside the gene matches. In germline, CDR1 is DFQATT, CDR2 SNEGSKA (reference sequence). The CDR3 contains 13 residues. The source is an adult woman with Graves' disease, either hyperthyroidism or ophthalmopathy (not recorded which). This rearrangement joins TRBV20-1 to TRBJ1-1; TRBD1 agrees at 7 bases. Input material: peripheral blood or thyroid tissue (not recorded which). The CDR3 is CSARDPWTGAAFF. As DNA, the CDR3 is TGCAGTGCTAGAGATCCCTGGACAGGTGCAGCTTTCTTT.